The following is a T cell receptor beta chain sequence with its context. V was clipped by 5 bases and J by 0 bases; unmatched bases: 11. The CDR3 is made up of 18 amino acids. Looked up from germline, CDR1 is LNHNV and CDR2 is YYDKDF (reference sequence). This sample stems from a study of identifying expanded T cells in peripheral blood. Repertoires were generated with immunoSEQ multiplex PCR, while TCRdb's copy carries only in-frame clones and drops some. The profile shows around 90,000 clones, about 87% of them singletons. This sequence was found in a person between 18 and 75 years old in good health. V usage is TRBV15 and J usage is TRBJ2-1; 9 bases are shared with TRBD2. Specimen: blood. The CDR3 sequence is CATSPTGERGASYNEQFF. The CDR3 nucleotides are TGTGCCACCAGCCCCACGGGGGAGCGGGGGGCCTCCTACAATGAGCAGTTCTTC.